This T cell receptor beta chain originates from a study of cytomegalovirus exposure and HLA in healthy donors. Study as a whole: Earlier work reported approximately 100 million unique TCR beta sequences from about 179 million T cells. General study findings and limits: A further, later analysis showed that HLA-associated TCR beta chains (compared with equally common others) were more clonally expanded. DRB1 had the most TCR associations and HLA-C the fewest, a later analysis found, with rates varying by HLA locus.

With 3 bases removed from V and 2 bases from J, the gap between germline ends came to 14 bases. This CDR3 has 16 residues. The germline V gene has CDR1 SNHLY and CDR2 FYNNEI. Turning to this clone: Its antigen is unknown.

PCR primers comprised 60 Vbeta and 13 Jbeta primers. Produced via immunoSEQ multiplex PCR; TCRdb's table is partial and in-frame only. The sample lists 100,000 to 150,000 clones, roughly 70% seen once, with just under 3% in the top ten. This clonotype originated in a woman aged 40 to 50 in good health and CMV-seropositive. The chain links TRBV2 to TRBJ1-3; no firm D call. The specimen sequenced was PBMCs. This chain's CDR3 is CASSDVRGSTGNTIYF. The CDR3 DNA follows: TGTGCCAGCAGTGATGTTAGAGGGTCGACTGGAAACACCATATATTTT.